These T cell receptor beta chains were read from a single sample in a study of breast tumors, draining lymph nodes, adjacent tissues. TCRdb reanalysed the multiplex PCR reads using MiXCR and keeps one entry per CDR3 protein. This table has 200,000 to 300,000 distinct CDR3 sequences, around 30% appearing once. Sequencing was carried out using axillary lymph node tissue. Receptors were obtained from a female donor with breast cancer. Some clones in this sample may be carry-over from other donors' samples. The CDR3 runs from the conserved cysteine through the conserved F or W. Each record gives: V gene, clone size, D gene, J gene, CDR3 protein, CDR3 DNA. A D gene is named only where the DNA matches it firmly. Some rows have no size entry. The others give once, few or many, or a class for an expanded clone.

V: TRBV6-6; size: few; D: NA; J: TRBJ1-1; CDR3: CASSYSSGQTNTEAFF; DNA: TGTGCCAGCAGTTACTCGAGCGGCCAGACGAACACTGAAGCTTTCTTT
V: TRBV10-3; size: medium-sized; D: TRBD2; J: TRBJ2-7; CDR3: CAISESGREWGLQYF; DNA: TGTGCCATCAGTGAGTCTGGGCGGGAGTGGGGTTTGCAGTACTTC
V: TRBV20-1; size: many; D: NA; J: TRBJ1-5; CDR3: CSARVEVRQPQHF; DNA: TGCAGTGCTAGAGTTGAGGTTCGTCAGCCCCAGCATTTT
V: TRBV4-2; size: many; D: TRBD1; J: TRBJ2-5; CDR3: CASSQEGGTGQETQYF; DNA: TGTGCCAGCAGCCAAGAAGGGGGGACAGGTCAAGAGACCCAGTACTTC
V: TRBV5-1; size: many; D: TRBD1; J: TRBJ2-2; CDR3: CASSRRGQGSGELFF; DNA: TGCGCCAGCAGCCGCCGGGGACAGGGGTCCGGGGAGCTGTTTTTT
V: TRBV19; size: many; D: NA; J: TRBJ2-7; CDR3: CASSIRGREAEQYF; DNA: TGTGCCAGTAGTATCCGAGGGAGAGAGGCGGAGCAGTACTTC
V: TRBV19; size: many; D: NA; J: TRBJ2-3; CDR3: CASSNSGGSTDTQYF; DNA: TGTGCCAGTAGCAATAGCGGAGGGAGCACAGATACGCAGTATTTT
V: TRBV27; size: NA; D: TRBD1; J: TRBJ1-2; CDR3: CASSFHRDRSYGYTF; DNA: TGTGCCAGCAGCTTCCACCGGGACAGAAGCTATGGCTACACCTTC
V: TRBV24-1; size: NA; D: TRBD1; J: TRBJ1-6; CDR3: CATSDNAGGSYNSPLHF; DNA: TGTGCCACCAGTGACAATGCAGGGGGCTCCTATAATTCACCCCTCCACTTT
V: TRBV7-9; size: NA; D: TRBD2; J: TRBJ2-2; CDR3: CASSRGLAFPTGELFF; DNA: TGTGCCAGCAGCCGCGGACTAGCTTTCCCCACCGGGGAGCTGTTTTTT
V: TRBV29-1; size: many; D: NA; J: TRBJ1-2; CDR3: CSCYGGINYGYTF; DNA: TGCAGCTGTTACGGCGGAATCAACTATGGCTACACCTTC
V: TRBV7-9; size: many; D: TRBD2; J: TRBJ2-1; CDR3: CASSPPLGSGMYNEQFF; DNA: TGTGCCAGCAGCCCACCCCTGGGTAGCGGGATGTATAATGAGCAGTTCTTC
V: TRBV4-1; size: many; D: TRBD2; J: TRBJ2-5; CDR3: CASSQDRASGIGKTQYF; DNA: TGCGCCAGCAGCCAAGATCGGGCTAGCGGGATCGGTAAGACCCAGTACTTC
V: TRBV7-9; size: many; D: NA; J: TRBJ1-2; CDR3: CASSLILGGYTF; DNA: TGTGCCAGCAGCTTAATTCTCGGTGGCTACACCTTC
V: TRBV5-1; size: many; D: TRBD2; J: TRBJ2-1; CDR3: CASSLATGTSGIEQFF; DNA: TGCGCCAGCAGCCTGGCAACCGGGACTAGCGGGATTGAGCAGTTCTTC
V: TRBV24-1; size: NA; D: NA; J: TRBJ1-4; CDR3: CATSDPPATNEKLFF; DNA: TGTGCCACCAGTGATCCACCCGCAACTAATGAAAAACTGTTTTTT
V: TRBV5-1; size: many; D: NA; J: TRBJ1-4; CDR3: CASSLQGRDEKLFF; DNA: TGCGCCAGCAGCTTACAGGGTCGGGATGAAAAACTGTTTTTT
V: TRBV28; size: once; D: NA; J: TRBJ2-3; CDR3: CASSFGLTGTQYF; DNA: TGTGCCAGCAGTTTTGGTCTCACAGGTACGCAGTATTTT
V: TRBV19; size: many; D: TRBD2; J: TRBJ2-1; CDR3: CASSMVGGVGDEQFF; DNA: TGTGCCAGTAGTATGGTGGGAGGGGTTGGCGATGAGCAGTTCTTC
V: TRBV6-2/TRBV6-3; size: NA; D: TRBD2; J: TRBJ2-7; CDR3: CASRPAGGLNAQYF; DNA: TGTGCCAGCAGACCCGCGGGAGGTCTTAACGCGCAGTACTTC
V: TRBV6-6; size: few; D: NA; J: TRBJ1-5; CDR3: CASSHSGHQPQHF; DNA: TGTGCCAGCAGTCACTCGGGGCATCAGCCCCAGCATTTT
V: TRBV7-8; size: many; D: TRBD2; J: TRBJ2-2; CDR3: CASSPRGGAVGTGELFF; DNA: TGTGCCAGCAGCCCCCGGGGGGGCGCGGTCGGGACCGGGGAGCTGTTTTTT
V: TRBV12-3/TRBV12-4; size: few; D: NA; J: TRBJ2-1; CDR3: CASKGRSGPYNEQFF; DNA: TGTGCCAGCAAAGGGCGGTCCGGGCCCTACAATGAGCAGTTCTTC
V: TRBV19; size: few; D: TRBD2; J: TRBJ2-1; CDR3: CAGSDEHGLAGGGNEQFF; DNA: TGTGCCGGTTCCGACGAACATGGACTAGCGGGAGGGGGGAATGAGCAGTTCTTC
V: TRBV6-5; size: many; D: TRBD1; J: TRBJ2-7; CDR3: CASSSPTGTGTYEQYF; DNA: TGTGCCAGCAGTTCACCGACCGGGACAGGTACCTACGAGCAGTACTTC
V: TRBV20-1; size: many; D: TRBD2; J: TRBJ2-7; CDR3: CSATLAGGPYGEQYF; DNA: TGCAGTGCTACTTTAGCGGGAGGGCCGTACGGCGAGCAGTACTTC
V: TRBV5-1; size: NA; D: NA; J: TRBJ2-6; CDR3: CASSFRPPGATGANVLTF; DNA: TGCGCCAGCAGCTTTCGGCCCCCAGGGGCGACCGGGGCCAACGTCCTGACTTTC
V: TRBV5-8; size: many; D: TRBD1; J: TRBJ2-7; CDR3: CASSLQGAPYEQYF; DNA: TGTGCCAGCAGCTTACAGGGGGCCCCCTACGAGCAGTACTTC
V: TRBV12-3/TRBV12-4; size: many; D: TRBD1; J: TRBJ1-2; CDR3: CASSSGGSYGYTF; DNA: TGTGCCAGCAGTTCAGGGGGATCCTATGGCTACACCTTC
V: TRBV20-1; size: many; D: NA; J: TRBJ2-5; CDR3: CSAFGQFQETQYF; DNA: TGCAGTGCTTTCGGACAGTTCCAAGAGACCCAGTACTTC
V: TRBV9; size: many; D: NA; J: TRBJ1-5; CDR3: CASSVSGGPQPQHF; DNA: TGTGCCAGCAGCGTATCGGGAGGGCCCCAGCCCCAGCATTTT